This entry lists 11 T cell receptor beta chains sequenced from one sample in a study of T cells after yellow fever vaccination. MiXCR was run by TCRdb on the 5' RACE reads, yielding one entry per CDR3 protein. This sample has 250,000 to 350,000 distinct CDR3 sequences, with 6.8% found just once. Specimen: PBMCs, collected roughly seven weeks after the first yellow fever vaccination. The source of these receptors is a man younger than 35 who received the YFV17D yellow fever vaccine.

The genes are TRBV19 and TRBJ2-1; D not resolved. The ends were cut back, 5 bases at V and 4 bases at J, with 9 bases in the middle. Germline V CDR1 and CDR2: LNHDA, SQIVND (reference sequence). The CDR3 is 13 residues long. DNA for the CDR3: TGTGCCAGTAGTCCCTTCATATACAATGAGCAGTTCTTC. Translation: CASSPFIYNEQFF.

This clonotype was counted ten times or more. The J gene is TRBJ2-7, the V gene TRBV10-3; 7 bases are shared with TRBD1. Germline trimming cut 8 bases from V and 2 bases from J; bases unmatched to any gene: 3. CDR3 length equals 12 residues. Germline CDR1 ENHRY, CDR2 SYGVKD. CDR3: CAIGQETYEQYF. CDR3 in DNA: TGTGCCATCGGACAGGAAACCTACGAGCAGTACTTC.

In its sample, this clonotype was seen many times. The rearrangement uses TRBV10-3 and TRBJ2-1, with D perhaps TRBD2 (7 bases). The V end lost 7 bases, the J end lost 3 bases, and 25 bases lay between the germline ends. The CDR3 sequence is 18 residues long. In germline, CDR1 is ENHRY, CDR2 SYGVKD. CDR3 sequence: CAIMPGGRGGPDYNEQFF. Here the CDR3 DNA reads TGTGCCATCATGCCCGGGGGACGCGGGGGCCCAGACTACAATGAGCAGTTCTTC.

The rearrangement links TRBV4-1 to TRBJ1-1; 7 bases line up with TRBD1. The CDR3 contains 15 residues. CDR1 and CDR2 from the germline V gene are MGHRA and YSYEKL. Trimming took 1 base from V and 0 from J; bases not matched to a gene: 2. This CDR3 is CASSQGGGLNTEAFF. CDR3 coding DNA: TGCGCCAGCAGCCAAGGAGGGGGCCTGAACACTGAAGCTTTCTTT.

The chain is built from TRBV12-3 or TRBV12-4 and TRBJ1-1; D call uncertain. The V gene lost 3 bases and the J gene lost 5 bases, with 7 bases spanning the gap. This CDR3 spans 12 amino acids. As DNA, the CDR3 is TGTGCCAGCAGTTTCGAACCTACTGAAGCTTTCTTT. Translating gives CASSFEPTEAFF.

The gene calls are TRBV24-1 and TRBJ1-2; D is undetermined. Trimming pared 5 bases from V and 5 bases from J, leaving 5 bases between. CDR1 is KGHDR, CDR2 SFDVKD, per germline. This CDR3 spans 11 amino acids. CDR3 coding DNA: TGTGCCACCAGTGGGGGTTATGGCTACACCTTC. Protein sequence: CATSGGYGYTF.

This clonotype was found a few times. The chain links TRBV4-1 to TRBJ2-7, with 9 nucleotides matching TRBD2. After removal of 4 bases from V and 4 bases from J, the junction contained 14 bases not matched to a gene. The CDR3 is made up of 17 amino acids. Germline CDR1 and CDR2: MGHRA and YSYEKL. The CDR3 DNA sequence: TGCGCCAGCAGCCGAACCCCTCCGGGACTAGCCGGGTACGAGCAGTACTTC. The encoded protein is CASSRTPPGLAGYEQYF.

This clonotype was seen repeatedly, ten times or more. The chain is built from TRBV7-9 and TRBJ2-1; no clear D gene. Germline V gene data show CDR1 as SEHNR and CDR2 as FQNEAQ (reference sequence). The CDR3 is 13 residues long. V was trimmed by 7 bases and J by 9 bases, leaving 16 bases between them. CDR3 loop: CASTPVGRGEQFF. The CDR3 DNA reads TGTGCCAGCACCCCCGTTGGTCGCGGTGAGCAGTTCTTC.

The CDR3 sequence is CASSVGWGQPQHF. CDR3 in DNA: TGTGCCAGCAGCGTGGGGTGGGGGCAGCCCCAGCATTTT. The chain links TRBV11-2 to TRBJ1-5; TRBD1 might be the D (5 bases). The CDR3 is made up of 13 amino acids. Germline values: CDR1 SGHAT, CDR2 FQNNGV. Trimming took 5 bases from V and 7 from J, leaving 12 bases between them.

This clonotype was counted only a few times. The chain couples TRBV6-9 to TRBJ2-7, with 8 bases aligning to TRBD2. Germline CDR1 is MNHGY and CDR2 is SVAAGI. CDR3 length: 17 residues. CDR3 coding DNA: TGTGCGGAAAAGCGCCGCCGGGGGCGGGGGGTGTCCTACGAGCAGTACGTC. Its protein is CAEKRRRGRGVSYEQYV.

The chain links TRBV15 to TRBJ2-3; a possible D gene is TRBD2 (5 bases). This CDR3 comprises 13 residues. Trimming removed 0 bases from V and 6 bases from J, with 7 bases in between. Looked up from germline, CDR1 is LNHNV and CDR2 is YYDKDF (reference sequence). The CDR3 DNA reads as TGTGCCACCAGCAGAGACATAGCGGATACGCAGTATTTT. Protein sequence: CATSRDIADTQYF.